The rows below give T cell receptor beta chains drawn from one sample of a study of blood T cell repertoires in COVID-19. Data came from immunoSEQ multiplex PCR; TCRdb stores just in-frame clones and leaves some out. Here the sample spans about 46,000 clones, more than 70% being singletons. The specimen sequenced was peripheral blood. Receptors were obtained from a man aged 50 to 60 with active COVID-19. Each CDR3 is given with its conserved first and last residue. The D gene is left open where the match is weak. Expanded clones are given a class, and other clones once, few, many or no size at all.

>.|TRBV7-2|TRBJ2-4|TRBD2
CASSLGTSGDIQYF
TGTGCCAGCAGCTTGGGGACTAGCGGTGACATTCAGTACTTC
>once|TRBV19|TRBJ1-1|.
CAITNGGGPMNTEAFF
TGTGCCATCACCAACGGCGGGGGCCCGATGAACACTGAAGCTTTCTTT
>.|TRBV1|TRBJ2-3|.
CTSSQDSTARTDTQYF
TGCACCAGCAGCCAAGATTCGACAGCTCGCACAGATACGCAGTATTTT
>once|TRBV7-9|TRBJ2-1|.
CASTFSFPGRDDEQFF
TGTGCCAGCACCTTTTCTTTCCCGGGCAGGGATGATGAGCAGTTCTTC
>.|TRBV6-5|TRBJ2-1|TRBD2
CASSSITSGRPNEQFF
TGTGCCAGCAGTTCAATAACTAGCGGGAGACCCAATGAGCAGTTCTTC
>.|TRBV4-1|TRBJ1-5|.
CASSRGAGMTQPQHF
TGCGCCAGCAGCCGCGGGGCAGGGATGACTCAGCCCCAGCATTTT
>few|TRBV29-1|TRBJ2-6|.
CSVEDQGGGANVLTF
TGCAGCGTTGAAGACCAAGGAGGTGGGGCCAACGTCCTGACTTTC
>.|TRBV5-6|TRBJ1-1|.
CASSLARRIRSEAFF
TGTGCCAGCAGCTTGGCCCGGCGAATCAGGTCTGAAGCTTTCTTT
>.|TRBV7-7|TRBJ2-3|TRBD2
CASSPGTSGGQDTQYF
TGTGCTAGCAGCCCCGGGACTAGCGGGGGTCAAGATACGCAGTATTTT
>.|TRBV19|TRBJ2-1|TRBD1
CASSTTGTGPYNEQFF
TGTGCCAGTAGTACGACCGGGACAGGGCCCTACAATGAGCAGTTCTTC
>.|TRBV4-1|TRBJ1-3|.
CASSQTLGYTIYF
TGCGCCAGCAGCCAAACCCTGGGCTACACCATATATTTT
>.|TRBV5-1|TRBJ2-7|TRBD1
CASSLEGQAYEQYF
TGCGCCAGCAGCTTGGAAGGACAGGCCTACGAGCAGTACTTC
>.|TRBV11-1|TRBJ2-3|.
CASSYAGDTQYF
TGTGCCAGCAGCTACGCGGGAGATACGCAGTATTTT
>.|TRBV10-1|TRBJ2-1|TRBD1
CASSEGTGLDYNEQFF
TGCGCCAGCAGTGAGGGGACAGGCCTAGACTACAATGAGCAGTTCTTC
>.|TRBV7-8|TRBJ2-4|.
CASSAGLAKNIQYF
TGTGCCAGCAGCGCAGGTTTAGCCAAAAACATTCAGTACTTC
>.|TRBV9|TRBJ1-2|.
CASSVEGTHGYTF
TGTGCCAGCAGCGTAGAGGGGACTCATGGCTACACCTTC
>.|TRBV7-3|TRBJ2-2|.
CASSLNGRGNTGELFF
TGTGCCAGCAGCTTAAACGGCAGGGGAAACACCGGGGAGCTGTTTTTT
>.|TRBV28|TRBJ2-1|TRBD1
CASSLISGEGGGEQFF
TGTGCCAGCAGTTTAATTTCAGGCGAAGGGGGCGGTGAGCAGTTCTTC
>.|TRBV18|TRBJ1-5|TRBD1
CASSPTGTGVSNQPQHF
TGTGCCAGCTCACCTACAGGGACAGGGGTTAGCAATCAGCCCCAGCATTTT
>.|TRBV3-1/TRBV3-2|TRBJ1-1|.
CASTPGGVGEAFF
TGTGCCAGCACCCCGGGGGGGGTGGGTGAAGCTTTCTTT
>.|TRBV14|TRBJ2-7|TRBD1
CASSRRQGSSSYEQYF
TGTGCCAGCAGCCGCCGACAGGGTTCTAGCTCCTACGAGCAGTACTTC
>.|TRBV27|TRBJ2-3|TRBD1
CASSKALEGANQYF
TGTGCCAGCAGTAAGGCTTTAGAGGGGGCCAATCAGTATTTT
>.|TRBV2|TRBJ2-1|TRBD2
CASSERGGYNEQFF
TGTGCCAGCAGTGAGCGGGGGGGTTACAATGAGCAGTTCTTC
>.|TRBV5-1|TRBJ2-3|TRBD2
CASSAPSGGATDTQYF
TGCGCCAGCAGCGCCCCTAGCGGGGGGGCCACAGATACGCAGTATTTT
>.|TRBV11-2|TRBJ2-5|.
CASSLVLRNQETQYF
TGTGCCAGCAGCTTAGTCCTGCGGAACCAAGAGACCCAGTACTTC
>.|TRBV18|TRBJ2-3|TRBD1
CASSSTGQGEDTQYF
TGTGCCAGCTCTTCAACGGGACAGGGGGAGGATACGCAGTATTTT
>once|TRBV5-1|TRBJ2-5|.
CASSTVQETQYF
TGCGCCAGCAGCACGGTACAAGAGACCCAGTACTTC
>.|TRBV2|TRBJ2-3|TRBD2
CASIRTSGTTDTQYF
TGTGCCAGCATTAGGACTAGCGGGACCACAGATACGCAGTATTTT
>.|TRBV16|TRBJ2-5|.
CASSPTQEGTQYF
TGTGCCAGCAGCCCCACCCAGGAGGGGACCCAGTACTTC
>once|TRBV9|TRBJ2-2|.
CASSSGVTGELFF
TGTGCCAGCAGCTCCGGGGTCACCGGGGAGCTGTTTTTT
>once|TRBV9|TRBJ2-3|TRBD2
CASSVGVAGGGDTQYF
TGTGCCAGCAGCGTAGGGGTAGCGGGAGGTGGAGATACGCAGTATTTT
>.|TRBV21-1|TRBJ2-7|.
CASSKVSATGAYEQYF
TGTGCCAGCAGCAAAGTCTCCGCGACGGGAGCCTACGAGCAGTACTTC
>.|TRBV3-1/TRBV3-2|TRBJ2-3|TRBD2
CASRTSGTDTQYF
TGTGCCAGCAGAACTAGCGGCACAGATACGCAGTATTTT
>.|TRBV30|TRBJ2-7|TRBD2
CAWNIAGKGYEQYF
TGTGCCTGGAATATAGCGGGAAAAGGCTACGAGCAGTACTTC
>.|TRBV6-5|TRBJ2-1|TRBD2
CASSYSGLDEQFF
TGTGCCAGCAGTTACTCCGGACTAGATGAGCAGTTCTTC
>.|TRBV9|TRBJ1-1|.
CASSVTGGNTEAFF
TGTGCCAGCAGCGTAACGGGGGGGAACACTGAAGCTTTCTTT
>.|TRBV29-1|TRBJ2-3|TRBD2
CSVGLAGGVRTDTQYF
TGCAGCGTTGGGCTAGCGGGAGGGGTTCGGACAGATACGCAGTATTTT
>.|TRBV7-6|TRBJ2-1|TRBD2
CASSSSSGVYNEQFF
TGTGCCAGCAGCTCCTCTAGCGGAGTGTACAATGAGCAGTTCTTC
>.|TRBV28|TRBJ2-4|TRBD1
CASSDRGGNIQYF
TGTGCCAGCAGTGACAGGGGTGGAAACATTCAGTACTTC
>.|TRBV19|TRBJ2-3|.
CASSIGASTDTQYF
TGTGCCAGTAGTATTGGGGCTAGCACAGATACGCAGTATTTT
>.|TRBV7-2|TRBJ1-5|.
CASSLGGDNQPQHF
TGTGCCAGCAGCTTAGGGGGGGACAATCAGCCCCAGCATTTT
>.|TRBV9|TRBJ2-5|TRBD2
CASSPRGSGGGSQYF
TGTGCCAGCAGCCCCCGGGGTAGCGGGGGTGGTTCCCAGTACTTC
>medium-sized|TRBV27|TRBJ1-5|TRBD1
CASSSGTENQPQHF
TGTGCCAGCAGTTCGGGGACAGAGAATCAGCCCCAGCATTTT
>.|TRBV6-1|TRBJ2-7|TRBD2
CASSEAAGGPRYEQYF
TGTGCCAGCAGTGAAGCGGCGGGGGGCCCACGCTACGAGCAGTACTTC
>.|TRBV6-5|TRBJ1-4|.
CARGATNEKLFF
TGTGCCAGGGGCGCAACTAATGAAAAACTGTTTTTT
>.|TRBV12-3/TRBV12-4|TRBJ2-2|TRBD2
CASSPGRDGELFF
TGTGCCAGCAGTCCAGGGAGGGACGGGGAGCTGTTTTTT
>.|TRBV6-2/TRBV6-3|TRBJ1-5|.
CASSYAGSGNQPQHF
TGTGCCAGCAGTTACGCAGGGTCAGGCAATCAGCCCCAGCATTTT
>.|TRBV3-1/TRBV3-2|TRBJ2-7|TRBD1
CASSQAHTGASYEQYF
TGTGCCAGCAGCCAAGCTCATACAGGGGCTTCCTACGAGCAGTACTTC
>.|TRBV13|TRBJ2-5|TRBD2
CASSLGLAGQETQYF
TGTGCCAGCAGCTTAGGACTAGCGGGGCAAGAGACCCAGTACTTC